These 2 T cell receptor beta chains were all obtained from the same sample, sequenced in a study of read filtering for tumor transcriptome and immune sequencing. The library was built from roughly 400 ng RNA with molecular barcoded adaptors for alpha/delta and beta/gamma chains. TCRdb reprocessed the reads with MiXCR, giving one entry per CDR3 protein. The sample gives tens of thousands of distinct CDR3 sequences, roughly 15% of which show up once; roughly 30% is in the top ten. The sample taken for sequencing was a population of CD138-negative cells sorted from bone marrow. Every receptor here comes from a donor aged 40 or older with multiple myeloma.

This clonotype was counted ten times or more. The chain employs TRBV9 and TRBJ2-7; the match to TRBD2 covers 9 bases. V shed 3 bases, J shed 1 base, and the junction held 5 bases outside the gene matches. The CDR3 is made up of 15 amino acids. Germline-derived CDR1 and CDR2 are SGDLS and YYNGEE. The CDR3 loop is CASSALAGTSYEQYF. The CDR3 DNA sequence: TGTGCCAGCAGCGCCCTAGCGGGGACATCCTACGAGCAGTACTTC. Complete variable domain (other parts from reference TRBV9 and TRBJ2-7): DSGVTQTPKHLITATGQRVTLRCSPRSGDLSVYWYQQSLDQGLQFLIQYYNGEERAKGNILERFSAQQFPDLHSELNLSSLELGDSALYFCASSALAGTSYEQYFGPGTRLTVT.

In this sample, this clonotype turned up many times. V usage is TRBV12-3 or TRBV12-4 and J usage is TRBJ2-3; D gene uncertain. The CDR3 is 14 amino acids. V was cut by 7 bases and J by 5 bases, with 16 bases left in between. CDR3 in DNA: TGTGCCAGCACCCTCTCCGCTTATCAAGATACGCAGTATTTT. This encodes CASTLSAYQDTQYF.